This T cell receptor beta chain was observed in a study of blood T cell repertoires in COVID-19. V shed 0 bases and J shed 8 bases, with 13 bases lying between them. This CDR3 region has 13 residues. Per the germline V gene, CDR1 is GTSNPN and CDR2 is SVGIG (reference sequence). In the original analysis: Nucleated cell counts were estimated from reference gene primer amplification. The data were produced by immunoSEQ multiplex PCR, yet TCRdb's version contains in-frame clones alone and is incomplete. D and trimming come from the DNA, and the V and J calls and clone size come from that table. Of approximately 82,000 clones listed, roughly four fifths are singletons.

Material: peripheral blood. This TCR was recovered from a man over 45 with active or convalescent COVID-19. The rearrangement joins TRBV30 to TRBJ1-2, with no clear D. The CDR3 spells CAWSVGGVRGYTF. The CDR3 DNA reads TGTGCCTGGAGTGTAGGCGGGGTTAGGGGCTACACCTTC. The whole variable domain, remainder taken from reference TRBV30 and TRBJ1-2, is SQTIHQWPATLVQPVGSPLSLECTVEGTSNPNLYWYRQAAGRGLQLLFYSVGIGQISSEVPQNLSASRPQDRQFILSSKKLLLSDSGFYLCAWSVGGVRGYTFGSGTRLTVV.